Listed below are T cell receptor beta chains from one sample, sequenced in a study of cytomegalovirus exposure and HLA in healthy donors. Data came from immunoSEQ multiplex PCR; TCRdb stores just in-frame clones and leaves some out. The repertoire consists of fewer than 100,000 clones, with about four fifths occurring once and the leading ten covering about 3.8%. Sequencing input: PBMCs. The origin of the receptors is a woman aged 40 to 50 in good health and CMV-seronegative. The CDR3 runs from the conserved cysteine through the conserved F or W. Each record gives: CDR3 length, clone size, J gene, D gene, V gene, CDR3 DNA, CDR3 protein. A D gene is named only where the DNA matches it firmly. Expanded clones get a size class; other rows say once, few or many, or leave the size out.

>16|few|TRBJ1-1|-|TRBV5-1
TGCGCCAGCAGCTTGGATGCCAGTTTCATGAACACTGAAGCTTTCTTT
CASSLDASFMNTEAFF
>12|-|TRBJ2-7|TRBD1|TRBV30
TGTGCCTGGAGTATCGGGACAGGGCGGGAGTACTTC
CAWSIGTGREYF
>12|few|TRBJ1-1|-|TRBV29-1
TGCAGCGTCCTAGAGATGAACACTGAAGCTTTCTTT
CSVLEMNTEAFF
>13|-|TRBJ1-1|-|TRBV2
TGTGCCACCTCATGGGGCAGAAACACTGAAGCTTTCTTT
CATSWGRNTEAFF
>13|few|TRBJ2-7|-|TRBV4-3
TGCGCCAGCAGCCAAGAGGGAGTGGGCGAGCAGTACTTC
CASSQEGVGEQYF
>16|-|TRBJ1-2|TRBD1|TRBV18
TGTGCCAGCTCACCACTTCTCCCTGACAGGGCTCCCAGCTACACCTTC
CASSPLLPDRAPSYTF
>15|-|TRBJ1-1|TRBD1|TRBV19
TGTGCCAGTAGTGCCCGCGACAGGGTAGGCACTGAAGCTTTCTTT
CASSARDRVGTEAFF
>15|-|TRBJ2-7|-|TRBV4-2
TGTGCCAGCAGCCAAGATCCGATTGAGACCTACGAGCAGTACTTC
CASSQDPIETYEQYF
>15|-|TRBJ1-1|-|TRBV5-1
TGCGCCAGCAGCTTGGATGTGGGAACAGGGACTGAAGCTTTCTTT
CASSLDVGTGTEAFF
>16|-|TRBJ2-1|TRBD2|TRBV19
TGTGCCAGTAGTAAGCGGACTAGCGTCACCTACAATGAGCAGTTCTTC
CASSKRTSVTYNEQFF
>13|-|TRBJ2-2|-|TRBV28
TGTGCCAGCAGTTTTCTCCTCACCGGGGAGCTGTTTTTT
CASSFLLTGELFF
>14|-|TRBJ2-1|-|TRBV6-5
TGTGCCAGCAGTGTGGCAGTTATAAACAATGAGCAGTTCTTC
CASSVAVINNEQFF
>13|-|TRBJ1-2|-|TRBV28
TGTGCCTCCACGCCGGGGGGGGTCTATGGCTACACCTTC
CASTPGGVYGYTF
>12|-|TRBJ1-1|-|TRBV5-4
TGTGCCAGCAGCTTCGGTGGTAATGAAGCTTTCTTT
CASSFGGNEAFF
>15|few|TRBJ1-6|TRBD1|TRBV18
TGTGCCAGCTCACAGATCGACAGGGGTGAATCACCCCTCCACTTT
CASSQIDRGESPLHF
>11|-|TRBJ2-3|-|TRBV20-1
TGCAGTTCACCTCGGGTGGATACGCAGTATTTT
CSSPRVDTQYF
>13|few|TRBJ2-7|-|TRBV29-1
TGCAGCGCCACGGGGTGGTCCTCCTACGAGCAGTACTTC
CSATGWSSYEQYF
>12|-|TRBJ1-6|-|TRBV6-1
TGTGCCAGCAGTGATCAGGGGTTAATAGTCCACTTT
CASSDQGLIVHF
>14|once|TRBJ2-7|-|TRBV9
TGTGCCAGCAGCGTAGATGCGGGTAACTACGAGCAGTACTTC
CASSVDAGNYEQYF
>14|-|TRBJ1-3|-|TRBV28
TGTGCCAGCAGTCCACAGGGCGGTGGAAACACCATATATTTT
CASSPQGGGNTIYF
>16|-|TRBJ2-5|TRBD1|TRBV4-3
TGCGCCAGCAGCCAAGTCCGACAGGGCCCCGACAAGACCCAGTACTTC
CASSQVRQGPDKTQYF
>14|once|TRBJ1-2|-|TRBV4-3
TGCGCCAGCAGCCATTCCGCCCCGGACTATGGCTACACCTTC
CASSHSAPDYGYTF
>15|-|TRBJ1-3|-|TRBV13
TGTGCCTCAGCTTCCGGGACACTGTCTGGAAACACCATATATTTT
CASASGTLSGNTIYF
>16|-|TRBJ2-5|TRBD2|TRBV5-1
TGCGCCAGCAGCTTGGCTGTGAGACTAGCACAAGAGACCCAGTACTTC
CASSLAVRLAQETQYF
>14|few|TRBJ1-5|TRBD1|TRBV5-6
TGTGCCAGCAGCTTAAGACAGGGAAATCAGCCCCAGCATTTT
CASSLRQGNQPQHF
>16|few|TRBJ1-3|-|TRBV5-4
TGTGCCAGCAGCTTGGCCGGTTCCGATTCTGGAAACACCATATATTTT
CASSLAGSDSGNTIYF
>13|-|TRBJ1-2|-|TRBV28
TGTGCCAGCAGTCCCCGGTCAGGCGCAGGCTACACCTTC
CASSPRSGAGYTF
>16|-|TRBJ2-7|-|TRBV7-9
TGTGCCAGCAGCTTAACACAGGCAGTCCCGAACTACGAGCAGTACTTC
CASSLTQAVPNYEQYF
>13|-|TRBJ2-1|-|TRBV4-3
TGCGCCAGCAGCCGGCCTGATTACAATGAGCAGTTCTTC
CASSRPDYNEQFF
>14|-|TRBJ2-7|-|TRBV15
TGTGCCACCAGCAGAGTGTCAGGGTTGTACGAGCAGTACTTC
CATSRVSGLYEQYF
>17|few|TRBJ2-1|TRBD2|TRBV6-4
TGTGCCAGCAGTGACTCCTTTATCGCTAGCGGGGGGGCGGAGCAGTTCTTC
CASSDSFIASGGAEQFF
>17|few|TRBJ1-5|TRBD1|TRBV7-8
TGTGCCAGCAGCCAAGGGACAGGGACATATAGCAATCAGCCCCAGCATTTT
CASSQGTGTYSNQPQHF
>12|few|TRBJ2-3|-|TRBV19
TGTGCCAGTAGTTGGGCGGGAGATACGCAGTATTTT
CASSWAGDTQYF
>15|few|TRBJ1-4|-|TRBV4-1
TGCGCCAGCAGCCAAGGGTCACGGCAGGCGGAAAAACTGTTTTTT
CASSQGSRQAEKLFF
>15|once|TRBJ2-7|TRBD1|TRBV6-5
TGTGCCAGCAGTTACTCGGGACAGGATATCTACGAGCAGTACTTC
CASSYSGQDIYEQYF
>14|-|TRBJ1-1|-|TRBV7-9
TGTGCCAGCAGCAAGGACTCAATGAACACTGAAGCTTTCTTT
CASSKDSMNTEAFF
>16|-|TRBJ1-2|-|TRBV6-5
TGTGCCAGCAGTTATAAGGGACAACCAACTAACTATGGCTACCCCTTC
CASSYKGQPTNYGYPF
>15|many|TRBJ1-1|-|TRBV2
TGTGCCAGCAGTATAGGGACATCCGGCGACACTGAAGCTTTCTTT
CASSIGTSGDTEAFF
>13|-|TRBJ2-7|TRBD1|TRBV18
TGTGCCAGCTCACCGACAGGGCTCTACGAGCAGTACTTC
CASSPTGLYEQYF
>13|few|TRBJ1-1|-|TRBV6-4
TGTGCCAGCAGTGCAGGGATGAACACTGAAGCTTTCTTT
CASSAGMNTEAFF
>21|few|TRBJ2-3|TRBD1|TRBV28
TGTGCCAGCAGTTTAGTGTGGACAGGGGAGGTAATGAAGGTGGGCACAGATACGCAGTATTTT
CASSLVWTGEVMKVGTDTQYF
>13|few|TRBJ1-5|-|TRBV28
TGTGCCAGCAGTTTGACAGAGAATCAGCCCCAGCATTTT
CASSLTENQPQHF
>14|-|TRBJ2-5|-|TRBV11-1
TGTGCCAGCAGCCGGCAAGGGGACCAAGAGACCCAGTACTTC
CASSRQGDQETQYF
>12|-|TRBJ1-1|-|TRBV30
TGTGCCTGGGGCAGGGTTTACACTGAAGCTTTCTTT
CAWGRVYTEAFF
>11|-|TRBJ1-1|-|TRBV27
TGTGCCAGCAGTTTGTCAGGGGTGGCTTTCTTT
CASSLSGVAFF